This T cell receptor beta chain was identified during a study of blood T cell repertoires in COVID-19. At the level of the study: The study drew acute and convalescent COVID-19 samples from the United States, Italy and Spain. Sources were T cells, B-cell-depleted T cells, or PBMCs; the material itself was cDNA or gDNA.

Per the study methods: The assay estimated nucleated cells by amplifying reference gene primers. TCRdb's table, derived via immunoSEQ multiplex PCR, lists solely in-frame clones and lacks some. V and J calls and clone size are given by that table; D and trimming were obtained from the DNA. The sample has about 140,000 clones; about 90% are singletons. V lost 6 bases and J 3 bases, leaving 17 bases between the germline ends. This CDR3 has 15 residues. Germline values: CDR1 WNHNN, CDR2 SYGVQD (reference sequence). This sequence joins TRBV10-1 and TRBJ1-2; TRBD1 is a possible D gene (6 bases). The sequence was obtained from a woman aged 60-75 years with acute or convalescent COVID-19. The sequenced sample was peripheral blood. As DNA, the CDR3 is TGCGCCAGCAGGCCTTGGACAGTTTCCGACTATGGCTACACCTTC. Translation gives CASRPWTVSDYGYTF.